These 6 T cell receptor beta chains share one sample of origin, sequenced in a study of T cells in Graves' hyperthyroidism and ophthalmopathy. TCR beta CDR3 regions were amplified from RNA transcripts. Using the HTBI primer set, a first-round RT-PCR was run on the TCR CDR3. TCRdb passed the multiplex PCR reads through MiXCR, listing each CDR3 protein once. The table shows more than 300,000 distinct CDR3 sequences, with under 15% occurring only once. Sequenced material: blood. Receptors originate from a woman aged 18-29 years with Graves' hyperthyroidism.

Details on this clonotype: One base away lies a much larger clone, so this may be a sequencing read error. This rearrangement joins TRBV20-1 to TRBJ1-2; D is undetermined. This CDR3 spans 12 amino acids. Germline values: CDR1 DFQATT, CDR2 SNEGSKA (reference sequence). In nucleotides, the CDR3 is TGCAGTGCTGGAGAGATGTACTATGGCTACACCTTC. Residues: CSAGEMYYGYTF.

This clonotype was detected many times. The J gene is TRBJ1-6, the V gene TRBV28; TRBD1 matches at 7 bases. Germline V gene sequence: CDR1 MDHEN, CDR2 SYDVKM. The CDR3 extends over 16 amino acids. The ends lost 3 bases at V and 1 base at J; junction bases unmatched: 3. The CDR3: CASSFTGASYNSPLHF. DNA of the CDR3: TGTGCCAGCAGTTTTACAGGGGCTTCCTATAATTCACCCCTCCACTTT.

This clonotype was found many times. The chain uses TRBV12-3 or TRBV12-4 and TRBJ2-7, with 10 positions matching TRBD2. This CDR3 comprises 13 residues. The V segment lost 2 bases and the J segment 5 bases; nucleotides outside the gene matches: 0. CDR3 sequence (DNA): TGTGCCAGCAGTTTAACTAGCGGGAACGAGCAGTACTTC. It is translated as CASSLTSGNEQYF.

The genes are TRBV6-2 or TRBV6-3 and TRBJ1-6; 8 bases fit TRBD1. The V and J ends lost 8 bases and 6 bases, in that order; junction bases with no gene match: 18. The V gene's germline CDR1 is MNHEY and CDR2 SVGEGT. The CDR3 consists of 18 residues. CDR3 coding DNA: TGTGCCAGCGGTGGTGCCCCCGGGCAGGGGGCAGGTAATTCACCCCTCCACTTT. Amino acids: CASGGAPGQGAGNSPLHF.

Ten or more counts support this clonotype. The V call is TRBV20-1, the J call TRBJ2-1; D assignment may be TRBD1 or TRBD2 (6 bases each). The CDR3 contains 14 residues. Per the germline V gene, CDR1 is DFQATT and CDR2 is SNEGSKA (reference sequence). Trimming removed 6 bases at V and 9 bases at J, with 21 bases between. In DNA, the CDR3 is TGCAGTGCCCCGGGAAGGGGGGAGAGCAGTGAGCAGTTCTTC. This sequence encodes CSAPGRGESSEQFF.

This clonotype was recorded many times. The chain carries TRBV5-6 and TRBJ2-1; D not resolved. Trimming stripped 4 bases from V and 5 bases from J, with 16 bases between. This CDR3 has 15 amino acids. From germline, CDR1 is SGHDT and CDR2 YYEEEE. The chain's CDR3 is CASSIPRYLNNEQFF. CDR3 bases: TGTGCCAGCAGCATCCCTAGGTACCTCAACAATGAGCAGTTCTTC.